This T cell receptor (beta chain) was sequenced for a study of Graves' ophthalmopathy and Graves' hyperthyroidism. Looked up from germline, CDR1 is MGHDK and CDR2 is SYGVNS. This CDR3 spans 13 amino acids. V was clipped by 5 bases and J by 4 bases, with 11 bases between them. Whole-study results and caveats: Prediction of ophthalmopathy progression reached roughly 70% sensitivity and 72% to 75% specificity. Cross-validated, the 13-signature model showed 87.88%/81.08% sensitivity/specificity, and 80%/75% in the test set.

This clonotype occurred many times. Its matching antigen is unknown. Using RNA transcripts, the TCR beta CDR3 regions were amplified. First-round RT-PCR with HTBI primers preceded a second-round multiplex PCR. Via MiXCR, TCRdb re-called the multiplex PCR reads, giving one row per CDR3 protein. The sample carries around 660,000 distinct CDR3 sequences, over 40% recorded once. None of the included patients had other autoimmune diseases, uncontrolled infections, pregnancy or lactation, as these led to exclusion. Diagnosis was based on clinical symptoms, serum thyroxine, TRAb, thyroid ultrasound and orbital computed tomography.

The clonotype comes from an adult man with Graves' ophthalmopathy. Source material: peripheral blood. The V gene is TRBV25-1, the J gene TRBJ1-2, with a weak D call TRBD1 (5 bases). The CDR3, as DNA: TGTGCCAGCAGTTCAAGGGGCTCCTATGGCTACACCTTC. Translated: CASSSRGSYGYTF.